This TCR beta chain was sequenced during a study of vaccination effects on CD4 cells after COVID-19. Study-wide points: Marked clonal contraction of both clone types appeared late after vaccination. A shortage of convalescent patients and an absence of early post-infection timepoints characterized the study.

The data were produced by immunoSEQ multiplex PCR, yet TCRdb's version contains in-frame clones alone and is incomplete. The table has tens of thousands of clones, about three quarters seen once. About this clone: Its antigen is still unknown.

After expansion with viral peptide pools in the ViraFEST assay, antigen-specific CD4+ T cells were sequenced. Isolating CD4+ T cells followed approximately 11 days of culture. The cohort was immunized with two doses of either the BNT162b2 or mRNA-1273 vaccine. Vaccinated recipients, who were negative for nucleocapsid antibodies, had no history of SARS-CoV-2 infection. After around 2.2 million PBMC were placed in each well, they were cultured with approximately 9.1 IU/ml IL-2 and 10 ug/ml peptides. The germline gives CDR1 LGHDT, CDR2 YNNKEL (reference sequence). The CDR3 runs 12 residues. V was trimmed by 1 base and J by 9 bases, leaving 9 bases between them.

This chain connects TRBV3-1 (or the pseudogene TRBV3-2) to TRBJ2-5; D is possibly TRBD1 (5 bases). The source of this sequence is a human donor who received a COVID-19 vaccine. The input for sequencing was CD4+ T cells from PBMCs cultured with HCoV-OC43 spike peptides, taken after COVID-19 vaccination. Subset meaning: HCoV-OC43 spike overlapping peptide pool stimulation. This CDR3 reads CASSQGGMSQYF. The CDR3 nucleotides are TGTGCCAGCAGCCAAGGGGGCATGTCCCAGTACTTC.